Here is one T cell receptor beta chain with its context. This record comes from a study of Ad26.COV2.S vaccination and SARS-CoV-2 variants. Documented treatment: about 20 received Ad26.COV2.S at low or high dose, single or two shots; five or six received placebo; per-sample allocation not given. Sampling was done on day 63 after the first vaccine or placebo injection. Sequenced by immunoSEQ multiplex PCR; TCRdb stores in-frame clones only, minus some. The data contain 350,000 to 500,000 clones, approximately 92% of them seen just once; the ten biggest clones take up 10% to 15%. The CDR3 runs 13 residues. In germline, CDR1 is LGHDT, CDR2 YNNKEL (reference sequence). With 6 bases clipped from V and 7 bases from J, the junction kept 4 bases outside the gene matches.

Sequenced here: peripheral blood, sampled in a trial of Ad26.COV2.S vaccine versus placebo. The chain has TRBV3-1 (or the pseudogene TRBV3-2) and TRBJ2-1; 9 bases are shared with TRBD1. This TCR was recovered from a person aged 18-65 years who received the Ad26.COV2.S COVID-19 vaccine or a placebo. CDR3 sequence reads: CASSRQGGNEQFF. Written as DNA, the CDR3 is TGTGCCAGCAGTCGACAGGGGGGGAATGAGCAGTTCTTC.